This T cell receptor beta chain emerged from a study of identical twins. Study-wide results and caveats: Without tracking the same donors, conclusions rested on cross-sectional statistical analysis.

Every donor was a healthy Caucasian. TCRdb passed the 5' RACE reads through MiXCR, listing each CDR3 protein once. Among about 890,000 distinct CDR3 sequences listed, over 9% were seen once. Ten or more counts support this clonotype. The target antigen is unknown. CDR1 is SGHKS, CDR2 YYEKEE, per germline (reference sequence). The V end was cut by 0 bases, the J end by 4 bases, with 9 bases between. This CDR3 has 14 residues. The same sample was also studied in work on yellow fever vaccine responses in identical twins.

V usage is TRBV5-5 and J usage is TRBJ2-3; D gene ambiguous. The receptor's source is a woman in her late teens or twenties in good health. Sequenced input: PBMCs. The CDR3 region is CASSLGGNPDTQYF. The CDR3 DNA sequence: TGTGCCAGCAGCTTGGGTGGTAACCCAGATACGCAGTATTTT.